This passage covers 21 T cell receptor beta chains from one sample sequenced in a study of T cells after yellow fever vaccination. Each CDR3 protein is one row after TCRdb ran MiXCR on the 5' RACE reads. This table has some 550,000 distinct CDR3 sequences, over 15% appearing once. This sample comprised PBMCs, obtained 15 days after the yellow fever booster vaccination. The receptors were gathered from a young man who received the YFV17D yellow fever vaccine.

This clonotype turned up a few times. J is TRBJ2-7 and V is TRBV3-1, with no clear D. The CDR3 loop spans 14 amino acids. Germline V gene data show CDR1 as LGHDT and CDR2 as YNNKEL (reference sequence). Trimming took 1 base from V and 1 from J, leaving 8 bases between them. CDR3 protein: CASSQVRNSYEQYF. Here the CDR3 DNA reads TGTGCCAGCAGCCAAGTTCGGAATTCCTACGAGCAGTACTTC.

This clonotype appeared a single time. The DNA of the CDR3 is TGTGCCAGCAGTACCTGGGACGACACGTTTGCGCAGTACTTC. This translates into CASSTWDDTFAQYF. The chain combines TRBV6-1 with TRBJ2-7; either TRBD1 or TRBD2 may fit D (5 bases each). This CDR3 spans 14 amino acids. Germline V lookup: CDR1 MNHNS, CDR2 SASEGT. V dropped 5 bases and J dropped 9 bases, with 20 bases sitting between them.

J is TRBJ1-1 and V is TRBV7-2; 7 bases fit TRBD1. The junction had 3 bases not matched to a gene; V was cut back by 4 bases and J by 1 base. The CDR3 sequence is 14 residues long. Germline values: CDR1 SGHTA, CDR2 FQGNSA. The CDR3 nucleotides read TGTGCCAGCAGCTGGGGACAGACGAACACTGAAGCTTTCTTT. Translation gives CASSWGQTNTEAFF. The full variable domain, rest sourced from reference TRBV7-2 and TRBJ1-1, is GAGVSQSPSNKVTEKGKDVELRCDPISGHTALYWYRQSLGQGLEFLIYFQGNSAPDKSGLPSDRFSAERTGGSVSTLTIQRTQQEDSAVYLCASSWGQTNTEAFFGQGTRLTVV.

This sequence joins TRBV5-1 and TRBJ2-6, with D tentatively TRBD1 (6 bases). This CDR3 is built from 18 residues. V was pared by 4 bases and J by 4 bases, with 21 bases between. Germline-derived CDR1 and CDR2 are SGHRS and YFSETQ. This CDR3 is CASSPQGPQGTGANVLTF. CDR3 coding DNA: TGCGCCAGCAGCCCCCAGGGGCCTCAAGGGACGGGGGCCAACGTCCTGACTTTC.

This clonotype has just a few counts. The chain joins TRBV20-1 to TRBJ2-1, with 10 bases fitting TRBD1. This CDR3 has 16 amino acids. The trim removed 4 bases at V and 9 bases at J, leaving 15 bases unmatched. The germline CDR1 and CDR2 sequences are DFQATT and SNEGSKA (reference sequence). The CDR3, as DNA: TGCAGTGCTAACCCGACAGGGGGCTTTGTGTGGGGTGAGCAGTTCTTC. It translates to CSANPTGGFVWGEQFF.

This clonotype was seen a handful of times. The chain employs TRBV7-6 and TRBJ2-1; D not resolved. Germline V CDR1 and CDR2: SGHVS, FNYEAQ. V lost 4 bases and J lost 9, with 13 bases in between. The CDR3 spans 13 residues. The CDR3 is CASSSRSSSEQFF. The DNA of the CDR3 is TGTGCCAGCAGCTCCCGTTCTTCGAGTGAGCAGTTCTTC.

V is TRBV7-9 and J is TRBJ2-4; D gene ambiguous. Trimming removed 1 base from V and 0 bases from J, with 13 bases in between. CDR1 is SEHNR, CDR2 FQNEAQ, per germline (reference sequence). This CDR3 comprises 17 residues. CDR3 nucleotides: TGTGCCAGCAGCTTAGGAACCGGGCGGCTAGCCAAAAACATTCAGTACTTC. This sequence encodes CASSLGTGRLAKNIQYF.

This clonotype was observed a single time. The chain uses TRBV19 and TRBJ2-1, with TRBD2 matching over 7 bases. With V trimmed by 6 bases and J by 4 bases, 9 bases remained unmatched. The CDR3 is 15 amino acids. From germline, CDR1 is LNHDA and CDR2 SQIVND (reference sequence). The CDR3 coding sequence is TGTGCCAGTAGGGAGCAGGCGGGAGAATACAATGAGCAGTTCTTC. Amino acid sequence: CASREQAGEYNEQFF. The full variable domain, with the rest looked up from reference TRBV19 and TRBJ2-1, is DGGITQSPKYLFRKEGQNVTLSCEQNLNHDAMYWYRQDPGQGLRLIYYSQIVNDFQKGDIAEGYSVSREKKESFPLTVTSAQKNPTAFYLCASREQAGEYNEQFFGPGTRLTVL.

J is TRBJ1-2 and V is TRBV20-1; D not resolved. The V gene's germline CDR1 is DFQATT and CDR2 SNEGSKA (reference sequence). V was shortened by 0 bases and J by 2 bases, with 10 bases between the two germline ends. The length of the CDR3 is 14 residues. The CDR3 DNA is TGCAGTGCTAGAGATTCGGGCAGAAACTATGGCTACACCTTC. Protein sequence: CSARDSGRNYGYTF.

The chain carries TRBV6-5 and TRBJ2-7; D gene ambiguous. The V gene lost 2 bases and the J gene lost 2 bases, with 7 bases spanning the gap. CDR1 and CDR2 from the germline V gene are MNHEY and SVGAGI. The CDR3 has 13 residues. CDR3 sequence reads: CASSYGRAYEQYF. CDR3 DNA sequence: TGTGCCAGCAGTTACGGCAGAGCCTACGAGCAGTACTTC.

In its sample, this clonotype was seen many times. One end of the junction does not line up with germline, which may come from a read error. The rearrangement joins TRBV5-1 to TRBJ2-1; D gene unclear. CDR3 length: 12 residues. The germline V gene has CDR1 SGHRS and CDR2 YFSETQ. The DNA for the CDR3 is TGTGCCAGCAGTTCTGACTACAATGAGCAGTTCTTC. Its translation is CASSSDYNEQFF.

The chain recombines TRBV25-1 with TRBJ1-4; D gene unclear. CDR3 length: 12 residues. In germline, CDR1 is MGHDK, CDR2 SYGVNS. CDR3 loop: CASGRASEKLFF. The CDR3 DNA reads TGTGCTTCCGGGCGGGCGTCTGAAAAACTGTTTTTT.

The genes are TRBV15 and TRBJ2-5; D is perhaps TRBD2 (6 bases). From germline, CDR1 is LNHNV and CDR2 YYDKDF (reference sequence). V lost 1 base and J 2 bases, leaving 8 bases between the germline ends. The CDR3 sequence is 14 residues long. The CDR3 protein is CATSRGRGQETQYF. The CDR3 bases are TGTGCCACCAGCAGAGGACGGGGGCAAGAGACCCAGTACTTC.

This CDR3 reads CSVGDLSYEQYF. For the CDR3, the DNA is TGCAGCGTCGGGGACCTTAGTTACGAGCAGTACTTC. The rearrangement joins TRBV29-1 to TRBJ2-7; perhaps D is TRBD1 or TRBD2 (5 bases each). The CDR3 extends over 12 amino acids. Trimming took off 6 bases at V and 4 bases at J, with 13 bases between the two ends. Per germline, CDR1 SQVTM and CDR2 ANQGSEA.

This clonotype has just a few counts. The genes are TRBV28 and TRBJ2-1; 10 bases agree with TRBD2. Germline CDR1 reads MDHEN; CDR2 reads SYDVKM. This CDR3 comprises 14 residues. Trimming removed 6 bases from V and 9 bases from J; junction bases left unmatched: 8. CDR3 DNA: TGTGCCAGCAGCTCAAGCGGGAGGGTCGGTGAGCAGTTCTTC. Translating it yields CASSSSGRVGEQFF. The whole variable domain, remainder taken from reference TRBV28 and TRBJ2-1, is DVKVTQSSRYLVKRTGEKVFLECVQDMDHENMFWYRQDPGLGLRLIYFSYDVKMKEKGDIPEGYSVSREKKERFSLILESASTNQTSMYLCASSSSGRVGEQFFGPGTRLTVL.

This clonotype was picked up a small number of times. The chain joins TRBV7-8 to TRBJ2-7, with a possible D match to TRBD2 (5 bases). Trimming removed 5 bases at V and 4 bases at J, with 18 bases between. CDR1 and CDR2 from the germline V gene are SGHVS and FQNEAQ. CDR3 length equals 15 residues. This CDR3 reads CASSLEAVGAYEQYF. In nucleotides, the CDR3 is TGTGCCAGCAGCCTAGAGGCTGTGGGAGCTTACGAGCAGTACTTC.

The chain is built from TRBV18 and TRBJ2-4; D may be TRBD1 (7 bases). Trimming shortened V by 6 bases and J by 10 bases, and 19 bases separated the two germline ends. The germline V gene encodes CDR1 KGHSH and CDR2 LQKENI. The CDR3 has 14 residues. In DNA form, the CDR3 reads TGTGCCAGCTCGCTCGGGACAGTCGGAGGGATTCAGTACTTC. It encodes CASSLGTVGGIQYF.

This clonotype was observed a few times. The chain uses TRBV4-3 and TRBJ1-2; 7 bases are shared with TRBD1. Germline CDR1 and CDR2: LGHNA and YSLEER. Germline trimming cut 4 bases from V and 7 bases from J; bases unmatched to any gene: 6. The CDR3 spans 13 residues. CDR3 loop: CASSLNTGVGYTF. CDR3 coding DNA: TGCGCCAGCAGCCTGAATACAGGGGTTGGCTACACCTTC.

The chain is built from TRBV28 and TRBJ2-1, with D tentatively TRBD2 (5 bases). This CDR3 has 15 amino acids. Trimming cost V 5 bases and J 3 bases, with 14 bases left between them. From germline, CDR1 is MDHEN and CDR2 SYDVKM. CDR3 loop: CASSRRGRVYNEQFF. CDR3 coding DNA: TGTGCCAGCAGTCGTCGGGGAAGAGTCTACAATGAGCAGTTCTTC.

This clonotype was counted a few times. This chain links TRBV3-1 with TRBJ2-1, with 14 positions matching TRBD2. CDR3 length: 16 amino acids. Germline-derived CDR1 and CDR2 are LGHDT and YNNKEL (reference sequence). After removal of 4 bases from V and 9 bases from J, the junction contained 8 bases not matched to a gene. This CDR3 is CASSPQGLAGGGEQFF. The DNA of the CDR3 is TGTGCCAGCAGCCCGCAAGGACTAGCGGGAGGTGGTGAGCAGTTCTTC.

This clonotype showed up many times. The chain couples TRBV5-6 to TRBJ2-7; 8 nucleotides agree with TRBD2. There are 14 residues in the CDR3. In germline, CDR1 is SGHDT, CDR2 YYEEEE. Losses at the gene ends were 6 bases for V and 3 bases for J; bases not matched to a gene: 8. As DNA, the CDR3 is TGTGCCAGCATCCCGGAGCGGGGGAGCTACGAGCAGTACTTC. Translated, it gives CASIPERGSYEQYF. Full variable domain (missing parts from reference TRBV5-6 and TRBJ2-7): DAGVTQSPTHLIKTRGQQVTLRCSPKSGHDTVSWYQQALGQGPQFIFQYYEEEERQRGNFPDRFSGHQFPNYSSELNVNALLLGDSALYLCASIPERGSYEQYFGPGTRLTVT.